This is a list of T cell receptor beta chains from one sample in a study. TCRdb reanalysed the 5' RACE reads using MiXCR and keeps one entry per CDR3 protein. The sample has under 5,500 distinct CDR3 sequences, just over 70% seen once. The source material was naive CD4+ T cells sorted from blood. These receptors all come from a female donor with breast cancer. CDR3s include the opening cysteine and the closing phenylalanine or tryptophan. A D gene is named only where the DNA matches it firmly. Clone size, where shown, is once, few, many, or a class for clones that have expanded.

clone_size d_call j_call v_call cdr3_nt cdr3_aa
. TRBD2 TRBJ2-1 TRBV6-5 TGTGCCACCCGGACTAGCGGGGGCTTACATGGTGAGCAGTTCTTC CATRTSGGLHGEQFF
. TRBD1 TRBJ2-7 TRBV6-5 TGTGCCAGCGGGGTGGACAGGGGAGTCGACGAGCAGTACTTC CASGVDRGVDEQYF
. TRBD2 TRBJ2-3 TRBV7-2 TGTGCCAGCAGCTTAGGGGGACTAGCGGCAGATACGCAGTATTTT CASSLGGLAADTQYF
. . TRBJ1-1 TRBV30 TGTGCCTGGAGTAAGTCAGATGAAGCTTTCTTT CAWSKSDEAFF
few TRBD2 TRBJ2-3 TRBV4-2 TGTGCCAGCAGCCGAACTAGCGGGACCTCCCCAGATACGCAGTATTTT CASSRTSGTSPDTQYF
. TRBD2 TRBJ2-3 TRBV9 TGTGCCAGCAGCCCCCAAGGCGGGGGGACGATCGGCACAGATACGCAGTATTTT CASSPQGGGTIGTDTQYF
. TRBD1 TRBJ2-3 TRBV7-2 TGTGCCAGCAGCCCCAACCCAGGGGGCGGCACAGATACGCAGTACTTT CASSPNPGGGTDTQYF
. TRBD2 TRBJ2-1 TRBV6-5 TGTGCCAGCGGACCTAGCGGGACCTCTCCTTACAATGAGCAGTTCTTC CASGPSGTSPYNEQFF
. . TRBJ1-2 TRBV6-1 TGTGCCAGCAGTCGGCCAGGGAGCTATGGCTACACCTTC CASSRPGSYGYTF
. TRBD1 TRBJ2-7 TRBV7-6 TGTGCCAGCAGCCAGACAGGGCGCGAGCAGTACTTC CASSQTGREQYF
. TRBD1 TRBJ2-7 TRBV6-5 TGTGCCAGCAGTCCGGACAGGAGGAGATACGAGCAGTACTTC CASSPDRRRYEQYF
. . TRBJ1-2 TRBV12-3/TRBV12-4 TGTGCCAGCAGCCGACAAGGACAAGACTATGGCTACACCTTC CASSRQGQDYGYTF
. . TRBJ1-1 TRBV7-3 TGTGCCAGCAGCTTGCAGGAGAACACTGAAGCTTTCTTT CASSLQENTEAFF
. . TRBJ1-1 TRBV20-1 TGCAGTGCTAGATTACAGATACTAGAAGCTTTCTTT CSARLQILEAFF
. . TRBJ1-2 TRBV5-1 TGCGCCAGCAGCCCCCCAGGCAGTGGCTACACCTTC CASSPPGSGYTF
. . TRBJ1-5 TRBV4-2 TGTGCCAGCAGCCAAGATGGGGCCAACACAGATACGCAGCATTTT CASSQDGANTDTQHF
. TRBD1 TRBJ1-6 TRBV7-2 TGTGCCAGCAGCACACAGGGGGAAGGGAATTCACCCCTCCACTTT CASSTQGEGNSPLHF